Below are 16 T cell receptor beta chains sequenced from a single sample in a study of EBV T-cell therapy then PD-1 blockade in nasopharyngeal carcinoma. The assay was immunoSEQ multiplex PCR, and TCRdb's table has in-frame clones only and misses some. The sample lists roughly 20,000 clones, 80% to 85% occurring once. Which antigens these TCRs recognize remains unknown. Treatment reported: AdE1-LMPpoly-expanded autologous EBV-specific T-cell therapy followed by anti-PD-1 nivolumab. The specimen was CD8+ T cells from blood, collected around day 35 from a patient whose treatment included autologous EBV-specific T cells and nivolumab. These receptor sequences come from a man aged 35-49 years with nasopharyngeal carcinoma.

This clone was found a few times. This chain connects TRBV6-4 to TRBJ2-2; possibly TRBD2 for D (5 bases). The V end was cut by 3 bases, the J end by 5 bases, with 10 bases between. Germline-derived CDR1 and CDR2 are MRHNA and SNTAGT. CDR3 length: 14 residues. CDR3 loop: CASSDSGETGELFF. In nucleotides, the CDR3 is TGTGCCAGCAGTGATTCCGGGGAGACCGGGGAGCTGTTTTTT.

The J gene is TRBJ2-1, the V gene TRBV2; D is unresolved. The CDR3 length is 15 residues. Trimming left V 1 base short and J 8 bases short, with 15 bases between. Germline CDR1 reads SNHLY; CDR2 reads FYNNEI. CDR3 in amino acids: CASSEEVATAYEQFF. CDR3 in DNA: TGTGCCAGCAGTGAAGAGGTGGCAACAGCCTATGAGCAGTTCTTC.

The rearrangement joins TRBV7-6 to TRBJ2-7; D uncertain. The V gene lost 0 bases and the J gene lost 3 bases, with 12 bases spanning the gap. Germline lookup yields CDR1 SGHVS and CDR2 FNYEAQ. The CDR3 totals 15 residues. The CDR3 bases are TGTGCCAGCAGCTTAGCTTTGAACGTACACTACGAGCAGTACTTC. Translation gives CASSLALNVHYEQYF.

The rearrangement joins TRBV29-1 to TRBJ2-7; D possibly corresponds to TRBD1 (6 bases). V lost 6 bases and J lost 4, with 10 bases in between. Per germline, CDR1 SQVTM and CDR2 ANQGSEA. This CDR3 contains 11 residues. The CDR3 coding sequence is TGCAGCGTGGGACACCTATACGAGCAGTACTTC. It translates to CSVGHLYEQYF.

The CDR3 region has the DNA TGTGCCTGGAGTGAGGACTCCTACGAGCAGTACTTC. It is translated as CAWSEDSYEQYF. The chain has TRBV30 and TRBJ2-7; D is unresolved. Germline lookup yields CDR1 GTSNPN and CDR2 SVGIG (reference sequence). V lost 1 base to trimming and J lost 0 bases, with 4 bases between them. This CDR3 is 12 amino acids long.

This clone was seen only once. CDR3 amino acids: CASSLPRRGQGKITDTQYF. The CDR3 DNA follows: TGTGCCAGCAGCTTACCTCGACGGGGACAGGGGAAAATCACAGATACGCAGTATTTT. V is TRBV11-3 and J is TRBJ2-3; 10 bases fit TRBD1. CDR3 length: 19 residues. Per the germline V gene, CDR1 is SGHNT and CDR2 is YENEEA. V was clipped by 2 bases and J by 2 bases; unmatched bases: 13.

The chain is built from TRBV27 and TRBJ1-5; D may be TRBD1 (5 bases). Per the germline V gene, CDR1 is MNHEY and CDR2 is SMNVEV (reference sequence). Trimming took 0 bases from V and 5 from J, leaving 11 bases between them. This CDR3 has 15 amino acids. In DNA form, the CDR3 reads TGTGCCAGCAGTTTATCCGGTCAGGGCGATCAGCCCCAGCATTTT. Amino acid sequence: CASSLSGQGDQPQHF.

This clone was observed a single time. The rearrangement joins TRBV7-9 to TRBJ2-2; no firm D call. V lost 3 bases and J 4 bases, leaving 9 bases between the germline ends. The CDR3 is made up of 14 amino acids. The V gene's germline CDR1 is SEHNR and CDR2 FQNEAQ (reference sequence). The DNA of the CDR3 is TGTGCCAGCAGCTTCTTACACACCACCGGGGAGCTGTTTTTT. Its translation: CASSFLHTTGELFF.

The rearrangement links TRBV7-9 to TRBJ1-4; D is possibly TRBD1 (6 bases). The CDR3 spans 15 residues. The germline V and J ends were trimmed by 0 bases and 3 bases, with 8 bases remaining between them. Germline assignment: CDR1 SEHNR and CDR2 FQNEAQ (reference sequence). This CDR3 is CASSLASGANEKLFF. CDR3 bases: TGTGCCAGCAGCTTAGCCTCAGGGGCTAATGAAAAACTGTTTTTT.

The CDR3 reads CASSLLTGYNEQFF. The DNA of the CDR3 is TGTGCCAGCAGCTTGCTGACAGGGTACAATGAGCAGTTCTTC. The chain has TRBV11-2 and TRBJ2-1; TRBD1 matches at 7 bases. CDR1 is SGHAT and CDR2 is FQNNGV in the germline V gene. Trimming cost V 3 bases and J 4 bases; bases outside gene matches: 3. This CDR3 spans 14 amino acids. Supplemented by reference TRBV11-2 and TRBJ2-1, the full variable domain reads EAGVAQSPRYKIIEKRQSVAFWCNPISGHATLYWYQQILGQGPKLLIQFQNNGVVDDSQLPKDRFSAERLKGVDSTLKIQPAKLEDSAVYLCASSLLTGYNEQFFGPGTRLTVL.

This rearrangement joins TRBV28 to TRBJ1-5, with 7 bases matching TRBD1. The germline CDR1 and CDR2 sequences are MDHEN and SYDVKM. The CDR3 extends over 14 amino acids. V gave up 7 bases and J gave up 6 bases; unmatched junction bases: 9. The DNA for the CDR3 is TGTGCCAGCACCTTGGGACAGTTGGGTCAGCCCCAGCATTTT. Residues: CASTLGQLGQPQHF.

The genes are TRBV7-6 and TRBJ2-7; 8 bases match TRBD2. The CDR3 spans 14 residues. Germline loops: CDR1 SGHVS, CDR2 FNYEAQ. V trimming: 3 bases; J trimming: 3 bases; junction bases outside the gene matches: 4. The CDR3 loop is CASSFGTRGYEQYF. The CDR3 region has the DNA TGTGCCAGCAGCTTCGGGACTAGGGGCTACGAGCAGTACTTC.

The CDR3 DNA sequence: TGTGCCACCAGTGGGACAGTGGGGACCTACAATGAGCAGTTCTTC. Residues: CATSGTVGTYNEQFF. This rearrangement joins TRBV15 to TRBJ2-1, with TRBD1 matching over 7 bases. Trimming at V came to 6 bases and at J to 2 bases, leaving 7 bases not matched to a gene. Germline V lookup: CDR1 LNHNV, CDR2 YYDKDF (reference sequence). The CDR3 consists of 15 residues.

The V call is TRBV5-5, the J call TRBJ2-7, with TRBD1 as a possible D gene (6 bases). The CDR3 consists of 15 residues. Deletions cut 2 bases from V and 3 bases from J, with 15 bases between. Germline CDR1 and CDR2: SGHKS and YYEKEE (reference sequence). CDR3 region: CASSLGTNLDYEQYF. DNA for the CDR3: TGTGCCAGCAGCTTAGGGACAAATTTGGACTACGAGCAGTACTTC.

The V call is TRBV6-5, the J call TRBJ2-3, with D possibly TRBD2 on 5 matching bases. CDR1 is MNHEY, CDR2 SVGAGI, per germline. V dropped 0 bases and J dropped 5 bases, with 15 bases sitting between them. This CDR3 is 16 amino acids long. In DNA, the CDR3 is TGTGCCAGCAGTTACTCGACCGGGGTGATTGGAGATACGCAGTATTTT. It specifies CASSYSTGVIGDTQYF.

The V gene is TRBV5-8, the J gene TRBJ1-2; D unclear. The CDR3 runs to 14 residues. The germline V gene encodes CDR1 SGHTS and CDR2 YDEGEE. Trimming removed 1 base from V and 4 bases from J, with 11 bases in between. CDR3 in DNA: TGTGCCAGCAGCTTGCGAGGGTCCCTCTATGGCTACACCTTC. This gives the protein CASSLRGSLYGYTF. The whole variable domain, remainder taken from reference TRBV5-8 and TRBJ1-2, is EAGVTQSPTHLIKTRGQQATLRCSPISGHTSVYWYQQALGLGLQFLLWYDEGEERNRGNFPPRFSGRQFPNYSSELNVNALELEDSALYLCASSLRGSLYGYTFGSGTRLTVV.